This record looks at one T cell receptor beta chain sequence and its context. Its antigen is undetermined. It was with 60 Vbeta and 13 Jbeta primers that the PCR ran. Study processing details: An analysis performed later counted about 80 million unique TCR beta chains (approximately 12 million of them shared). This table comes from immunoSEQ multiplex PCR, and its TCRdb copy is limited to in-frame clones, with some not included. The D gene and trimming were derived from the DNA, and the V and J assignments and clone size from that table. Here the sample spans roughly 120,000 clones, over 60% being singletons. This sample was included in a study of cytomegalovirus exposure and HLA in healthy donors. Study outcomes and limitations: Several of the most significant clusters appeared linked to common viral pathogens, based on a later analysis. For TCR beta chains, V- and J-gene trimming was later linked to a missense DCLRE1C variant. The availability of immune exposure information extended only to CMV serostatus.

This receptor was obtained from a woman in her twenties or thirties in good health and CMV-seropositive. Source material: PBMCs.

The CDR3 sequence: CASSLGTGASPLHF. The CDR3 bases are TGCGCCAGCAGCTTGGGAACAGGGGCCTCACCCCTCCACTTT. This chain connects TRBV5-1 to TRBJ1-6; the match to TRBD1 covers 7 bases. CDR3 length: 14 residues. Trimming removed 0 bases from V and 10 bases from J; junction bases left unmatched: 4. Germline V lookup: CDR1 SGHRS, CDR2 YFSETQ.